The 14 T cell receptor beta chains below come from one sample, sequenced in a study of CD8 T cells in ankylosing spondylitis. The study, taken as a whole, reports: Ankylosing spondylitis blood seemed to carry a telltale TCR beta motif made of under ten highly homologous variants.

TCRdb reanalysed the 5' RACE reads using MiXCR and keeps one entry per CDR3 protein. This sample has some 800,000 distinct CDR3 sequences, with roughly 10% found just once. The antigens for these receptors are not known. The specimen was blood, either unsorted or a sorted T cell fraction (not recorded which). Source of these receptors: a male donor with ankylosing spondylitis.

This rearrangement joins TRBV7-2 to TRBJ2-1; the D is unclear. This CDR3 contains 12 residues. CDR1 and CDR2 (germline): SGHTA, FQGNSA. The V and J ends lost 5 bases and 9 bases respectively, with 11 bases between them. CDR3 sequence (DNA): TGTGCCAGCAGCCGATTTAGAACTGAGCAGTTCTTC. Residues: CASSRFRTEQFF.

The chain has TRBV3-1 and TRBJ2-7; D remains unclear. This CDR3 spans 14 amino acids. V dropped 0 bases and J dropped 7 bases, with 13 bases sitting between them. Germline V CDR1 and CDR2: LGHDT, YNNKEL (reference sequence). For the CDR3, the DNA is TGTGCCAGCAGCCAAGATCTTTGGCCGATGGAGCAGTACTTC. It is translated as CASSQDLWPMEQYF.

This clonotype was found many times. V is TRBV4-2 and J is TRBJ1-6; 9 positions agree with TRBD1. V shed 1 base and J 7 bases; nucleotides not matched to a gene: 2. Germline assignment: CDR1 LGHNA and CDR2 YNFKEQ. This CDR3 is 15 amino acids long. The CDR3 loop reads CASSQGQGVNSPLHF. CDR3 in DNA: TGTGCCAGCAGCCAAGGACAGGGGGTAAATTCACCCCTCCACTTT.

This clonotype was detected ten times or more. The rearrangement joins TRBV6-2 or TRBV6-3 to TRBJ1-1; D is unclear. This CDR3 region has 13 residues. Trimming took off 6 bases at V and 0 bases at J, with 8 bases between the two ends. Germline CDR1 MNHEY, CDR2 SVGEGT. In DNA, the CDR3 is TGTGCCAGCAGCTATCAATTGAACACTGAAGCTTTCTTT. It codes for CASSYQLNTEAFF.

A few counts support this clonotype. V and J are TRBV4-1 and TRBJ2-3; D is unclear. The CDR3 is made up of 15 amino acids. The germline V gene encodes CDR1 MGHRA and CDR2 YSYEKL. V lost 6 bases, J lost 3 bases, and 16 bases lay in between. The CDR3 region is CASRHATTFTDTQYF. The CDR3 nucleotides read TGCGCCAGCAGGCATGCCACGACTTTTACAGATACGCAGTATTTT.

This chain links TRBV5-1 with TRBJ2-7; maybe TRBD1 (6 bases). Trimming cost V 4 bases and J 3 bases, with 17 bases left between them. Germline assignment: CDR1 SGHRS and CDR2 YFSETQ. The CDR3 contains 15 residues. The DNA for the CDR3 is TGCGCCAGCAGCCCTGGACAGCCCTACAGCTACGAGCAGTACTTC. This codes for CASSPGQPYSYEQYF.

This clonotype was seen a few times. The chain combines TRBV6-5 with TRBJ1-2; 8 bases agree with TRBD1. The CDR3 covers 11 residues. J lost 9 bases, V lost 7 bases, and 4 bases had no gene match. The germline V gene encodes CDR1 MNHEY and CDR2 SVGAGI. The CDR3 sequence: CASTQGARYTF. The DNA of the CDR3 is TGTGCCAGCACCCAGGGGGCTCGCTACACCTTC.

This clonotype was detected only a few times. V is TRBV7-6 and J is TRBJ1-1; D remains ambiguous. Trimming pared 5 bases from V and 5 bases from J, leaving 12 bases between. CDR1 and CDR2 from the germline V gene are SGHVS and FNYEAQ. This CDR3 region has 13 residues. CDR3 sequence reads: CASSLNPGTEAFF. In DNA form, the CDR3 reads TGTGCCAGCAGCCTTAACCCGGGGACTGAAGCTTTCTTT.

The CDR3 DNA reads TGTGCCAGCAGGGGGGACAGTAGCAATCAGCCCCAGCATTTT. It specifies CASRGDSSNQPQHF. The chain combines TRBV2 with TRBJ1-5; 7 bases map to TRBD1. The germline V gene has CDR1 SNHLY and CDR2 FYNNEI. There are 14 residues in the CDR3. The V gene end was trimmed by 6 bases and the J gene end by 0 bases; junction bases not matched to a gene: 2.

This clonotype was detected a few times. The chain combines TRBV4-2 with TRBJ1-4; TRBD1 aligns across 9 bases. The CDR3 is 15 residues long. CDR1 and CDR2 (germline): LGHNA, YNFKEQ. V was pared by 0 bases and J by 8 bases, with 4 bases of the junction left unmatched. The CDR3 nucleotides are TGTGCCAGCAGCCAAGACGGACAGGGGCGCGAAAAACTGTTTTTT. The encoded protein is CASSQDGQGREKLFF.

This clonotype occurred a few times. This chain links TRBV20-1 with TRBJ1-5, with 12 bases aligning to TRBD1. The CDR3 is 15 residues long. The germline V gene encodes CDR1 DFQATT and CDR2 SNEGSKA (reference sequence). The V segment lost 3 bases and the J segment 6 bases; nucleotides outside the gene matches: 6. The CDR3 coding sequence is TGCAGTGCTAGTGGGACAGGGGGCTTTGGTCAGCCCCAGCATTTT. This sequence encodes CSASGTGGFGQPQHF.

This clonotype was seen more than once but under ten times. The chain combines TRBV6-4 with TRBJ2-1, with 8 bases lining up with TRBD2. The CDR3 runs to 16 residues. After removal of 1 base from V and 0 bases from J, the junction contained 2 bases not matched to a gene. The germline V gene encodes CDR1 MRHNA and CDR2 SNTAGT. The CDR3 region is CASSDFSGSSYNEQFF. DNA for the CDR3: TGTGCCAGCAGTGACTTCAGCGGGAGCTCCTACAATGAGCAGTTCTTC.

CDR3 protein: CASSPLTAYEQYF. The CDR3 DNA follows: TGTGCCAGCAGCCCTTTAACGGCATACGAGCAGTACTTC. The V gene is TRBV7-2, the J gene TRBJ2-7; D gene unclear. The CDR3 extends over 13 amino acids. V was trimmed by 5 bases and J by 4 bases, leaving 12 bases between them. Germline values: CDR1 SGHTA, CDR2 FQGNSA. Looking up the rest from reference TRBV7-2 and TRBJ2-7 gives the full variable domain: GAGVSQSPSNKVTEKGKDVELRCDPISGHTALYWYRQSLGQGLEFLIYFQGNSAPDKSGLPSDRFSAERTGGSVSTLTIQRTQQEDSAVYLCASSPLTAYEQYFGPGTRLTVT.

The chain uses TRBV7-2 and TRBJ1-2; tentative D call: TRBD1 (6 bases). Germline loops: CDR1 SGHTA, CDR2 FQGNSA. This CDR3 has 13 residues. The V end was cut by 3 bases, the J end by 5 bases, with 10 bases between. Here the CDR3 reads CASSFGGTYGYTF. Here the CDR3 DNA reads TGTGCCAGCAGCTTCGGGGGCACTTATGGCTACACCTTC. Full variable domain (outside the CDR3, taken from reference TRBV7-2 and TRBJ1-2): GAGVSQSPSNKVTEKGKDVELRCDPISGHTALYWYRQSLGQGLEFLIYFQGNSAPDKSGLPSDRFSAERTGGSVSTLTIQRTQQEDSAVYLCASSFGGTYGYTFGSGTRLTVV.